These 10 T cell receptor beta chains were sequenced from one sample in a study of blood T cells in healthy people across ages. Then a second PCR, running about 6 to 11 cycles, was carried out with a sample-barcoded 5' primer and a J-beta primer mix. TCRdb reprocessed the 5' RACE reads with MiXCR, giving one entry per CDR3 protein. The repertoire includes roughly 1,100,000 distinct CDR3 sequences, about 23% of them detected once, and about 0.69% sits in the top ten. The same sample was also studied in work on T cells of mothers and their children.

Material: blood. These receptors were collected from a girl aged 2 to 10 in good health.

Of note for this clonotype: The CDR3 end shows no conserved phenylalanine or tryptophan, and so a read error is likely. The chain is built from TRBV11-3 and TRBJ2-5, with unresolved D. Germline V lookup: CDR1 SGHNT, CDR2 YENEEA. The ends were cut back, 2 bases at V and 4 bases at J, with 5 bases in the middle. The CDR3 runs to 12 residues. The CDR3 region is CASSLSRETQYL. The CDR3 region has the DNA TGTGCCAGCAGCTTAAGTCGAGAGACCCAGTACCTC.

As regards this clonotype: At one boundary the junction diverges from the germline segment, which might be a read error. The chain combines TRBV7-2 with TRBJ2-4; tentatively, D is TRBD1 (6 bases). Germline V gene sequence: CDR1 SGHTA, CDR2 FQGNSA. The CDR3 is 15 residues long. CDR3: CASSLGGLAQNIQYF. As DNA, the CDR3 is TGTGCCAGCAGCTTAGGGGGGCTAGCCCAAAACATTCAGTACTTC. Together with reference TRBV7-2 and TRBJ2-4, the CDR3 gives the full variable domain: GAGVSQSPSNKVTEKGKDVELRCDPISGHTALYWYRQSLGQGLEFLIYFQGNSAPDKSGLPSDRFSAERTGGSVSTLTIQRTQQEDSAVYLCASSLGGLAQNIQYFGAGTRLSVL.

This clonotype has more than one count but fewer than ten. The V call is TRBV7-8, the J call TRBJ2-5; 7 bases align to TRBD1. The J call is uncertain, as TRBJ2-7 better fits the DNA end. The CDR3 is 15 amino acids. Germline V gives CDR1 SGHVS, CDR2 FQNEAQ. CDR3 sequence reads: CASSFTGTDPYEQYF. The CDR3 bases are TGTGCCAGCAGCTTTACCGGGACAGACCCCTACGAGCAGTACTTC.

This clonotype was seen more than once but under ten times. J is TRBJ2-7 and V is TRBV10-3; D is ambiguous. V lost 0 bases and J lost 4, with 7 bases in between. The CDR3 has 13 residues. Germline V CDR1 and CDR2: ENHRY, SYGVKD. In DNA form, the CDR3 reads TGTGCCATCAGTGAGTCGATGAGTTACGAGCAGTACTTC. The encoded protein is CAISESMSYEQYF.

About this clonotype: A much larger clone lies a single base off, so this may be a read error. V and J are TRBV7-2 and TRBJ2-5; possible D gene TRBD1, 6 bases. The CDR3 covers 13 residues. The V gene's germline CDR1 is SGHTA and CDR2 FQGNSA. The V and J ends lost 3 bases and 5 bases respectively, with 10 bases between them. The CDR3 here is CASSFHREETQYF. In nucleotides, the CDR3 is TGTGCCAGCAGCTTCCACAGGGAGGAGACCCAGTACTTC.

Details on this clonotype: The junction and the germline gene differ at one end; a read error may be behind it. This sequence joins TRBV5-6 and TRBJ2-4; no reliable D call. Germline CDR1 reads SGHDT; CDR2 reads YYEEEE. The CDR3 has 12 amino acids. The CDR3 here is CASSYATLIQHF. The CDR3 DNA is TGTGCCAGCAGCTACGCAACTCTCATTCAGCACTTC.

This clonotype was seen a handful of times. The V gene is TRBV29-1, the J gene TRBJ1-1; the D is unclear. Trimming pared 3 bases from V and 0 bases from J, leaving 5 bases between. Looked up from germline, CDR1 is SQVTM and CDR2 is ANQGSEA. The CDR3 has 12 residues. In nucleotides, the CDR3 is TGCAGCGTTGAGCTACTGAACACTGAAGCTTTCTTT. Translated: CSVELLNTEAFF. The variable domain in full, completed from reference TRBV29-1 and TRBJ1-1, reads SAVISQKPSRDICQRGTSLTIQCQVDSQVTMMFWYRQQPGQSLTLIATANQGSEATYESGFVIDKFPISRPNLTFSTLTVSNMSPEDSSIYLCSVELLNTEAFFGQGTRLTVV.

The CDR3 DNA sequence: TGTGCCAGCAGACCGGACGGGGGGAATCAGCCCCAGCATTTT. Translating gives CASRPDGGNQPQHF. The chain carries TRBV27 and TRBJ1-5; perhaps TRBD1 as D (5 bases). Per the germline V gene, CDR1 is MNHEY and CDR2 is SMNVEV (reference sequence). The CDR3 has 14 amino acids. Deletions cut 6 bases from V and 4 bases from J, with 13 bases between.

This clonotype was observed a few times. V gene TRBV28 combines with J gene TRBJ2-5; tentative D call: TRBD1 (6 bases). Looked up from germline, CDR1 is MDHEN and CDR2 is SYDVKM. The V and J ends lost 6 bases and 6 bases respectively, with 17 bases between them. The CDR3 consists of 14 residues. CDR3 nucleotide sequence: TGTGCCAGCAGAGAACCGGCAGGGGTAAAGACCCAGTACTTC. Translated: CASREPAGVKTQYF.

This chain uses TRBV29-1 with TRBJ2-3; TRBD1 is a possible D gene (6 bases). The germline CDR1 and CDR2 sequences are SQVTM and ANQGSEA. CDR3 length equals 12 residues. Trimming shortened V by 4 bases and J by 4 bases, and 9 bases separated the two germline ends. The CDR3 loop reads CSVVRGSDTQYF. The CDR3, as DNA: TGCAGCGTTGTCAGGGGTTCAGATACGCAGTATTTT.